The entry below describes one T cell receptor beta chain. The antigen remains undetermined. Germline loops: CDR1 SGDLS, CDR2 YYNGEE. The germline V and J ends were trimmed by 2 bases and 5 bases, with 13 bases remaining between them. The CDR3 runs 14 residues. Generated by immunoSEQ multiplex PCR, the TCRdb table keeps only in-frame clones and is missing some. Of roughly 28,000 clones detected, about 93% appear once; the ten largest clones hold 2% to 2.5%. These data come from a study of T cell clonotyping in hematopoietic cell transplantation. Findings and limits, study-wide: CD4 and CD8 repertoire contributions could not be separated without sorting. Graft donor and pretransplant recipient Inverse Simpson Index values predicted broader posttransplant TCR diversity.

The time point: recipient sample about 28 days before transplant, after cytoreduction. Recipient blood drawn about 28 days pretransplant and days 30, 100, 180 after. The specimen was peripheral blood mononuclear cells, collected before stem cell transplant. This TCR was recovered from a man between 50 and 59 years old with acute myeloid leukemia. Some clones in this sample may be carry-over from other donors' samples. This chain joins TRBV9 and TRBJ1-1; no clear D gene. In DNA, the CDR3 is TGTGCCAGCAGCGTCCTGACGGACCGGACTGAAGCTTTCTTT. Translated, it gives CASSVLTDRTEAFF.